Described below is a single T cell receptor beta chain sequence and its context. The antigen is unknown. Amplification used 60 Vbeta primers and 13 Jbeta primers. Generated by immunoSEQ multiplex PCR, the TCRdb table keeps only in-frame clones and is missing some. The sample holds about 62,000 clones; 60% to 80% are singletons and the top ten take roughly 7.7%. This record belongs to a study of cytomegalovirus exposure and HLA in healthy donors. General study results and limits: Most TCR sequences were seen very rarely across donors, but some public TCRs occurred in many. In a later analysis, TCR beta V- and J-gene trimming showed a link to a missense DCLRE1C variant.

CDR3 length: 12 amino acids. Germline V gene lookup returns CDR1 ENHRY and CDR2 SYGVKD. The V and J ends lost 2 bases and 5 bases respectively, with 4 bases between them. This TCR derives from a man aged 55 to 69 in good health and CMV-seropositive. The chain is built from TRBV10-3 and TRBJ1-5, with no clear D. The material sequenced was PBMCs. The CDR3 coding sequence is TGTGCCATCAGTGAGCCTGATCAGCCCCAGCATTTT. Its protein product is CAISEPDQPQHF.